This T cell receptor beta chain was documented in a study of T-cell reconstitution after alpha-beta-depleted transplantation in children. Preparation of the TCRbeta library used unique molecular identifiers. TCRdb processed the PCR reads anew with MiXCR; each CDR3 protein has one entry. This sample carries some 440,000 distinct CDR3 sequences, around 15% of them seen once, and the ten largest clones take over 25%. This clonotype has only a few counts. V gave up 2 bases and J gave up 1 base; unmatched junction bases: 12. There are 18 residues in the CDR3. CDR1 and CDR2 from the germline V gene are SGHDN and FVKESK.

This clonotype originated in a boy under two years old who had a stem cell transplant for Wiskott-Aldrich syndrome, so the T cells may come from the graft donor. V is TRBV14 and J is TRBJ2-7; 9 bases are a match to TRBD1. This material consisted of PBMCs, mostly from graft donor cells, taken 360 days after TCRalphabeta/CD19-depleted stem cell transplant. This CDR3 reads CASSQFPGTGPRSYEQYF. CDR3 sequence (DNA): TGTGCCAGCAGCCAATTTCCCGGGACAGGGCCCAGATCCTACGAGCAGTACTTC.